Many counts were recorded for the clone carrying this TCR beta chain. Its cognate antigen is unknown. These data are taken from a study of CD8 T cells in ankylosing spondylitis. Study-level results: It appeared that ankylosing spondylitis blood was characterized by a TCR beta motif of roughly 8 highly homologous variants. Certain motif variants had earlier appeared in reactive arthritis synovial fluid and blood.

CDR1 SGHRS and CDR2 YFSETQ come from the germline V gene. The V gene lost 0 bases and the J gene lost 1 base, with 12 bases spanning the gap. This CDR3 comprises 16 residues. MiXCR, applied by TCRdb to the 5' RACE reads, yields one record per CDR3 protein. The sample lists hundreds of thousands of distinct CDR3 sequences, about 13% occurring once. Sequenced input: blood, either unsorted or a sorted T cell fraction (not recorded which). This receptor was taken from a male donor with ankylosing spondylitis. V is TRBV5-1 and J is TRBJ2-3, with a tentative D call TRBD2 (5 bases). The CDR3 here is CASSLAEVYGTDTQYF. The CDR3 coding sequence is TGCGCCAGCAGCTTGGCGGAGGTGTATGGCACAGATACGCAGTATTTT.